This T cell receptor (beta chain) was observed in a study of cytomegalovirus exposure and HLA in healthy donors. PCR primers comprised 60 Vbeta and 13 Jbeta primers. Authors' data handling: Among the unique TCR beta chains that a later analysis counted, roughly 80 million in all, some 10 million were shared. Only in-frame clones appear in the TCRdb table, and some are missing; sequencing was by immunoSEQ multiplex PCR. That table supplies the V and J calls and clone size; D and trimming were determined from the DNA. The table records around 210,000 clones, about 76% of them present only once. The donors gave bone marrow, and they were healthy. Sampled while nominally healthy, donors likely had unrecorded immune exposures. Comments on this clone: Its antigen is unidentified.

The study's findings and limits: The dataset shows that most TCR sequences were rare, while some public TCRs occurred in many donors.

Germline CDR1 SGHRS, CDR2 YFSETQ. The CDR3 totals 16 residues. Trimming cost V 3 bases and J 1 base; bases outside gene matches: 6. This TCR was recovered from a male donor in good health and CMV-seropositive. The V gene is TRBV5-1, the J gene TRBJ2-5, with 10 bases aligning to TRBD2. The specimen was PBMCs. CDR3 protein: CASSSVLAGLQETQYF. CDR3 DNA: TGCGCCAGCAGCTCCGTACTAGCGGGGCTCCAAGAGACCCAGTACTTC.